This entry describes one T cell receptor beta chain. Its antigen is unknown. No base qualities exist here, and no much larger clone lies one base off it. In the germline V gene (reference sequence), CDR1 corresponds to SGHAT and CDR2 to FQDESV. The CDR3, from cysteine to phenylalanine, totals 15 residues. Only CDR3 DNA remains: 45 bases, in frame from the first base. V ends up 5 bases short and J 7 bases short, with an unmatched junction base count of 6. The data are from a study of cytomegalovirus exposure and HLA in healthy donors (dated by TCRdb to 2016 to 2017). With regard to the full study: According to a later analysis, one platform produced both the 120 validation repertoires and the roughly 660 repertoires of the first cohort. High-throughput TCR immunosequencing, statistical association of individual TCRs with disease status, and machine learning were combined to predict cytomegalovirus infection status. The study was designed to test whether signatures of past pathogen exposure could be identified by cataloging public T cell receptors. In addition to the first cohort of 666 subjects, a separate validation cohort of approximately 110 different subjects was used. Points the paper makes about the study in general: A later analysis had no HLA typing for the validation cohort, so co-occurrence there was scored across all 130 or so repertoires. In vitro tests confirmed that a few of the cytomegalovirus-associated TCR beta chains recognize cytomegalovirus antigens. The classifier was reported to diagnose cytomegalovirus status with high specificity and sensitivity in both the original cohort and the validation cohort. While some public TCRs were present in many individuals, most TCR sequences turned up only very rarely across donors. The study listed around 160 TCR beta chains as associated with cytomegalovirus. In a later analysis, TCRs clustered in the first cohort were found to also tend to co-occur in the 100 to 150 validation repertoires, with 90% to 95% of cluster scores above 0. The authors suggested that the approach could potentially be extended to other disease states and immunological phenotypes.

Libraries were constructed by the immunoSEQ multiplex PCR assay. Concerning the study's data processing: A statistical classification framework was built for diagnosing cytomegalovirus status from the catalog of TCR beta chain sequences. As stored in TCRdb, this immuneACCESS dataset retains in-frame rearrangements with V and J assigned. A fraction of the clones does not appear; measured against another copy, unresolved V genes explain less than half of the discrepancy, and the remainder lacks a known reason. That table furnishes V, J and clone size, whereas the DNA furnished D and trimming. The sample data list around 140,000 clones, and roughly 89% of these were observed just once. Of the sample, around 1.3% falls within the top ten clones. The donors were included in the validation cohort of over a hundred subjects, a group kept apart from the roughly 730-subject first cohort.

Sequenced sample: PBMCs. The TCR comes from a woman between 18 and 29 years old in good health and CMV-seronegative. The sequence is built from TRBV11-1 and TRBJ2-1, with 12 bases matching TRBD2. The CDR3 reads as follows: CASSAPSGGVNEQFF. The nucleotides are TGTGCCAGCAGCGCGCCTAGCGGGGGGGTAAATGAGCAGTTCTTC.